A selection of T cell receptor beta chains follows, all from one sample in a study of blood T cell repertoires in COVID-19. Method: immunoSEQ multiplex PCR; TCRdb's copy keeps in-frame clones and lacks some. This repertoire shows roughly 100,000 clones, 75% to 85% found once; its top ten account for about 5%. The material sequenced was peripheral blood. The receptors derive from a man aged 60 to 75 with acute or convalescent COVID-19. CDR3s include the opening cysteine and the closing phenylalanine or tryptophan.

V: TRBV6-1
J: TRBJ1-1
CDR3: CASSDPSRTGYTEAFF

V: TRBV21-1
J: TRBJ2-4
CDR3: CASSNGTRNIQYF

V: TRBV10-2
J: TRBJ2-2
CDR3: CAGRLGDTGELFF

V: TRBV7-6
J: TRBJ2-3
CDR3: CASSLAPSRSGGDTQYF

V: TRBV14
J: TRBJ2-7
CDR3: CASSQQGVSYEQYF

V: TRBV28
J: TRBJ2-4
CDR3: CASRASGKNIQYF

V: TRBV19
J: TRBJ2-3
CDR3: CASSKGGTSGTDTQYF

V: TRBV5-1
J: TRBJ2-1
CDR3: CASSVGLANEQFF

V: TRBV7-3
J: TRBJ2-2
CDR3: CASSLTTSGGTGELFF

V: TRBV5-4
J: TRBJ2-1
CDR3: CASTIRPSGGNEQFF

V: TRBV10-3
J: TRBJ2-1
CDR3: CAISEGRGPYNEQFF

V: TRBV11-3
J: TRBJ2-1
CDR3: CASSLAGAHNEQFF

V: TRBV12-3/TRBV12-4
J: TRBJ1-1
CDR3: CASSLSGGTEAFF

V: TRBV28
J: TRBJ2-1
CDR3: CASSLTGSSYNEQFF

V: TRBV6-1
J: TRBJ2-7
CDR3: CASSETGGFYEQYF

V: TRBV5-1
J: TRBJ1-6
CDR3: CASSFDSNSPLHF

V: TRBV2
J: TRBJ2-7
CDR3: CARGTSGGALVYEQYF

V: TRBV2
J: TRBJ2-3
CDR3: CASRRGGFSTDTQYF

V: TRBV27
J: TRBJ1-2
CDR3: CASSLSTGKGYTF

V: TRBV19
J: TRBJ1-5
CDR3: CASSEYGTGGDQPQHF

V: TRBV7-2
J: TRBJ2-3
CDR3: CASSLAGPFTDTQYF

V: TRBV30
J: TRBJ1-2
CDR3: CAWSIRRGGTDLYGYTF

V: TRBV3-1/TRBV3-2
J: TRBJ2-1
CDR3: CASSRTSGRLRYNEQFF

V: TRBV5-1
J: TRBJ2-1
CDR3: CASSLGLAGDEQFF

V: TRBV19
J: TRBJ2-7
CDR3: CASSIPGQGVAYEQYF

V: TRBV4-1
J: TRBJ1-2
CDR3: CASRPSGQDNGYTF